This entry lists 26 T cell receptor beta chains sequenced from one sample in a study of blood T cell repertoires in COVID-19. Clones were read by immunoSEQ multiplex PCR, and TCRdb kept only the in-frame ones, dropping some. The sample carries 70,000 to 95,000 clones, over 75% recorded once. The sequenced sample was peripheral blood. The receptor source for this set is a human donor in a cohort sampled during active COVID-19.

The chain has TRBV5-1 and TRBJ2-5; 13 bases fit TRBD2. The CDR3 loop spans 15 amino acids. With V trimmed by 3 bases and J by 5 bases, 4 bases remained unmatched. CDR1 and CDR2 from the germline V gene are SGHRS and YFSETQ. The CDR3 nucleotides read TGCGCCAGCAGCTCGACTAGCGGGGGGTACGAGACCCAGTACTTC. This encodes CASSSTSGGYETQYF. The entire variable domain, with the rest obtained from reference TRBV5-1 and TRBJ2-5, is as follows: KAGVTQTPRYLIKTRGQQVTLSCSPISGHRSVSWYQQTPGQGLQFLFEYFSETQRNKGNFPGRFSGRQFSNSRSEMNVSTLELGDSALYLCASSSTSGGYETQYFGPGTRLLVL.

Points on this clone: It may be a read error: a sequence one base away is much more abundant. V usage is TRBV9 and J usage is TRBJ2-7; 9 bases line up with TRBD1. This CDR3 spans 14 amino acids. Trimming at V came to 4 bases and at J to 1 base, leaving 3 bases not matched to a gene. Looked up from germline, CDR1 is SGDLS and CDR2 is YYNGEE. DNA for the CDR3: TGTGCCAGCAGCTTTGGGACAGGGTCCTACGAGCAGTACTTC. Translated, it gives CASSFGTGSYEQYF.

This sequence joins TRBV5-6 and TRBJ2-1; maybe TRBD2 (6 bases). CDR1 and CDR2 from the germline V gene are SGHDT and YYEEEE. The germline V and J ends were trimmed by 6 bases and 3 bases, with 19 bases remaining between them. The CDR3 contains 16 residues. CDR3 loop: CASTSAGGMFYNEQFF. As DNA, the CDR3 is TGTGCCAGCACCTCAGCTGGCGGGATGTTCTACAATGAGCAGTTCTTC.

CDR3: CASSQTGGYNQPQHF. CDR3 bases: TGTGCCAGCAGCCAAACAGGGGGCTACAATCAGCCCCAGCATTTT. This chain links TRBV3-1 (or the pseudogene TRBV3-2) with TRBJ1-5; 9 nucleotides match TRBD1. Germline CDR1 LGHDT, CDR2 YNNKEL (reference sequence). CDR3 length: 15 amino acids. Losses at the gene ends were 2 bases for V and 3 bases for J; bases not matched to a gene: 2.

This rearrangement joins TRBV5-4 to TRBJ2-3; D remains ambiguous. Trimming stripped 4 bases from V and 0 bases from J, with 9 bases between. Germline assignment: CDR1 SGHNT and CDR2 YYREEE (reference sequence). This CDR3 is built from 14 residues. The CDR3 spells CASSRVRSTDTQYF. The CDR3 DNA sequence: TGTGCCAGCAGCCGGGTACGGAGCACAGATACGCAGTATTTT.

The gene calls are TRBV3-1 (or the pseudogene TRBV3-2) and TRBJ1-2; D is perhaps TRBD1 (5 bases). V gave up 0 bases and J gave up 1 base, with 12 bases separating them. The CDR3 is made up of 16 amino acids. In germline, CDR1 is LGHDT, CDR2 YNNKEL (reference sequence). In nucleotides, the CDR3 is TGTGCCAGCAGCCAAGAGGAGGGGTCGGGTAACTATGGCTACACCTTC. Encoded protein: CASSQEEGSGNYGYTF.

The chain employs TRBV6-4 and TRBJ1-4, with 11 bases lining up with TRBD1. CDR3 length: 13 residues. Germline V gives CDR1 MRHNA, CDR2 SNTAGT. J was trimmed by 8 bases and V by 9 bases; bases with no gene match: 5. The CDR3 loop is CASSRDRGEKLFF. As DNA, the CDR3 is TGTGCCAGTAGCCGGGACAGGGGGGAAAAACTGTTTTTT.

This chain links TRBV11-2 with TRBJ2-1, with 12 bases that match TRBD2. The junction had 0 bases not matched to a gene; V was cut back by 4 bases and J by 5 bases. Germline loops: CDR1 SGHAT, CDR2 FQNNGV. CDR3 length equals 14 residues. CDR3 loop: CASSWTSGDNEQFF. The CDR3 bases are TGTGCCAGCAGCTGGACTAGCGGGGACAATGAGCAGTTCTTC.

Here the CDR3 reads CASSLLFTADSPLHF. CDR3 coding DNA: TGTGCCAGCAGCTTACTGTTCACAGCGGATTCACCCCTCCACTTT. The chain couples TRBV11-1 to TRBJ1-6, with D uncertain. Germline V gene data show CDR1 as SGHAT and CDR2 as FQDESV (reference sequence). The CDR3 is 15 residues long. The V end lost 2 bases, the J end lost 8 bases, and 13 bases lay between the germline ends.

This clone was counted only a few times. The same CDR3 also results from other DNA sequences found in this sample. The CDR3 bases are TGCGCCAGCAGCTTAGGGACAGGGGGCGGAGACGAGCAGTACTTC. It translates to CASSLGTGGGDEQYF. The chain joins TRBV5-1 to TRBJ2-7, with 12 bases fitting TRBD1. CDR1 is SGHRS, CDR2 YFSETQ, per germline. CDR3 size: 15 residues. The trim removed 2 bases at V and 5 bases at J, leaving 5 bases unmatched.

The V gene is TRBV2, the J gene TRBJ1-4; 9 bases align to TRBD1. Trimming took 6 bases from V and 7 from J; bases not matched to a gene: 15. The CDR3 contains 17 residues. CDR1 and CDR2 from the germline V gene are SNHLY and FYNNEI. In DNA form, the CDR3 reads TGTGCCAGCAGCCCACAGGGGGCTAGGGGAGGTGGTGAAAAACTGTTTTTT. Its translation is CASSPQGARGGGEKLFF. Full variable domain (missing parts from reference TRBV2 and TRBJ1-4): EPEVTQTPSHQVTQMGQEVILRCVPISNHLYFYWYRQILGQKVEFLVSFYNNEISEKSEIFDDQFSVERPDGSNFTLKIRSTKLEDSAMYFCASSPQGARGGGEKLFFGSGTQLSVL.

This clone has a single count. V is TRBV4-1 and J is TRBJ2-7; 12 bases are shared with TRBD1. This CDR3 has 16 amino acids. CDR1 MGHRA and CDR2 YSYEKL come from the germline V gene. After removal of 1 base from V and 2 bases from J, the junction contained 3 bases not matched to a gene. The CDR3 DNA is TGCGCCAGCAGCCAAGCGGGACAGGGGGCCGCCTACGAGCAGTACTTC. Protein: CASSQAGQGAAYEQYF.

The chain carries TRBV28 and TRBJ1-5; D call uncertain. V lost 6 bases and J lost 2, with 17 bases in between. CDR1 MDHEN and CDR2 SYDVKM come from the germline V gene. The CDR3 totals 16 residues. The CDR3: CASRVSRVGGNQPQHF. The CDR3 DNA is TGTGCCAGCAGAGTTTCGCGGGTCGGTGGCAATCAGCCCCAGCATTTT. Complete variable domain (other parts from reference TRBV28 and TRBJ1-5): DVKVTQSSRYLVKRTGEKVFLECVQDMDHENMFWYRQDPGLGLRLIYFSYDVKMKEKGDIPEGYSVSREKKERFSLILESASTNQTSMYLCASRVSRVGGNQPQHFGDGTRLSIL.

The chain joins TRBV5-1 to TRBJ2-1, with D perhaps matching TRBD1 (5 bases). CDR1 and CDR2 from the germline V gene are SGHRS and YFSETQ. The CDR3 contains 13 residues. V was clipped by 8 bases and J by 4 bases, with 13 bases between them. The CDR3 region has the DNA TGCGCCAGTCACTTGGACACGTACAATGAGCAGTTCTTC. Protein: CASHLDTYNEQFF.

This chain uses TRBV12-5 with TRBJ2-1, with TRBD2 identical over 7 bases. Germline loops: CDR1 LGHNT, CDR2 FRNRAP. This CDR3 is built from 15 residues. V lost 1 base and J lost 8; bases outside the gene matches: 8. This chain's CDR3 is CASGLGLAERDEQFF. DNA of the CDR3: TGTGCTAGTGGTTTGGGTCTAGCGGAGAGGGATGAGCAGTTCTTC. Full variable domain (outside the CDR3, taken from reference TRBV12-5 and TRBJ2-1): DARVTQTPRHKVTEMGQEVTMRCQPILGHNTVFWYRQTMMQGLELLAYFRNRAPLDDSGMPKDRFSAEMPDATLATLKIQPSEPRDSAVYFCASGLGLAERDEQFFGPGTRLTVL.

This chain connects TRBV19 to TRBJ1-2; 7 bases match TRBD1. Germline V CDR1 and CDR2: LNHDA, SQIVND (reference sequence). V shed 9 bases and J 5 bases; nucleotides not matched to a gene: 3. The CDR3 is 11 residues long. CDR3 bases: TGTGCCAGCCAGACAGGGTATGGCTACACCTTC. Protein product: CASQTGYGYTF.

The genes are TRBV7-2 and TRBJ2-1; 11 bases map to TRBD2. Germline V gene sequence: CDR1 SGHTA, CDR2 FQGNSA. CDR3 size: 15 residues. J gave up 10 bases and V 5 bases, and 10 bases lay outside the gene matches. The CDR3 loop is CASSVLAGVVDEQFF. CDR3 bases: TGTGCCAGCAGCGTACTAGCGGGGGTGGTAGACGAGCAGTTCTTC. The full variable domain, with the rest looked up from reference TRBV7-2 and TRBJ2-1, is GAGVSQSPSNKVTEKGKDVELRCDPISGHTALYWYRQSLGQGLEFLIYFQGNSAPDKSGLPSDRFSAERTGGSVSTLTIQRTQQEDSAVYLCASSVLAGVVDEQFFGPGTRLTVL.

The chain couples TRBV25-1 to TRBJ2-7; D may be TRBD1 (6 bases). Trimming removed 3 bases at V and 3 bases at J, with 9 bases between. Per germline, CDR1 MGHDK and CDR2 SYGVNS. The CDR3 runs 13 residues. CDR3 coding DNA: TGTGCCAGCAGTGAGGGGGACATCTACGAGCAGTACTTC. Translated, it gives CASSEGDIYEQYF.

This sequence joins TRBV6-5 and TRBJ2-1, with D unresolved. The CDR3 sequence is 11 residues long. CDR1 is MNHEY, CDR2 SVGAGI, per germline. The germline V and J ends were trimmed by 0 bases and 8 bases, with 2 bases remaining between them. CDR3 residues: CASSYSYEQFF. CDR3 nucleotides: TGTGCCAGCAGTTACTCCTATGAGCAGTTCTTC.

This clone was recorded a few times. The DNA for the CDR3 is TGTGCCAGCAGCTTTCTTCGGAGGTATAGCTATGGCTACACCTTC. Its translation: CASSFLRRYSYGYTF. The genes are TRBV5-5 and TRBJ1-2, with D uncertain. Trimming removed 2 bases at V and 4 bases at J, with 15 bases between. Germline V gene data show CDR1 as SGHKS and CDR2 as YYEKEE (reference sequence). This CDR3 region has 15 residues.

V is TRBV15 and J is TRBJ2-3, with 8 bases fitting TRBD2. After removal of 1 base from V and 4 bases from J, the junction contained 7 bases not matched to a gene. The length of the CDR3 is 16 residues. Germline CDR1 LNHNV, CDR2 YYDKDF (reference sequence). In DNA, the CDR3 is TGTGCCACCAGCAGAGCAGCGGGGGAAGGGGCAGATACGCAGTATTTT. This translates into CATSRAAGEGADTQYF.

V usage is TRBV7-2 and J usage is TRBJ1-2; D not certain. This CDR3 region has 15 residues. V lost 5 bases to trimming and J lost 7 bases, with 20 bases between them. Germline loops: CDR1 SGHTA, CDR2 FQGNSA. The CDR3 bases are TGTGCCAGCAGCGGAATTGCAGGTTCATCCAGTGGCTACACCTTC. It translates to CASSGIAGSSSGYTF.

The rearrangement joins TRBV20-1 to TRBJ2-7; weak D call: TRBD1 (6 bases). This CDR3 is built from 14 residues. The germline V and J ends were trimmed by 3 bases and 7 bases, with 19 bases remaining between them. Germline loops: CDR1 DFQATT, CDR2 SNEGSKA (reference sequence). DNA for the CDR3: TGCAGTGCTAGTCACAGGGTGTTCGAAGGAGAGCAGTACTTC. It specifies CSASHRVFEGEQYF.

V and J are TRBV19 and TRBJ1-3; D is uncertain. Germline CDR1 reads LNHDA; CDR2 reads SQIVND (reference sequence). The V and J ends lost 4 bases and 0 bases respectively, with 10 bases between them. The CDR3 has 15 amino acids. Here the CDR3 reads CASSTLEPSGNTIYF. The DNA of the CDR3 is TGTGCCAGTAGTACCCTGGAGCCCTCTGGAAACACCATATATTTT. The complete variable domain, with remaining parts taken from reference TRBV19 and TRBJ1-3, reads DGGITQSPKYLFRKEGQNVTLSCEQNLNHDAMYWYRQDPGQGLRLIYYSQIVNDFQKGDIAEGYSVSREKKESFPLTVTSAQKNPTAFYLCASSTLEPSGNTIYFGEGSWLTVV.

The chain recombines TRBV11-2 with TRBJ1-2; 9 bases map to TRBD1. Looked up from germline, CDR1 is SGHAT and CDR2 is FQNNGV. J gave up 8 bases and V 6 bases, and 10 bases lay outside the gene matches. This CDR3 spans 14 amino acids. The CDR3 sequence is CASSFDRGSEGYTF. CDR3 sequence (DNA): TGTGCCAGCAGTTTCGACAGGGGGTCGGAGGGCTACACCTTC.

This clone was seen a handful of times. The chain combines TRBV29-1 with TRBJ1-2; weak D call: TRBD1 (6 bases). The length of the CDR3 is 14 residues. In germline, CDR1 is SQVTM, CDR2 ANQGSEA. V was pared by 7 bases and J by 4 bases, with 19 bases between. The CDR3, as DNA: TGCAGCGGCCTTCCACAGGGCTCCGGCTATGGCTACACCTTC. This translates into CSGLPQGSGYGYTF.